This entry lists 30 T cell receptor beta chains sequenced from one sample in a study of blood T cell repertoires in COVID-19. Sequencing was performed with immunoSEQ multiplex PCR; in TCRdb, only in-frame clones are kept and a portion is missing. The sample lists a few hundred thousand clones; 75% to 90% were seen once. Sequenced input: PBMCs or T cells enriched from blood (not recorded which). The receptors come from a woman in her twenties or thirties who had been exposed to COVID-19.

This clone occurred once. CDR3: CASSLSMGTGVGYTF. In nucleotides, the CDR3 is TGTGCCAGCAGTTTATCGATGGGGACAGGGGTCGGCTACACCTTC. The chain couples TRBV27 to TRBJ1-2; 10 bases line up with TRBD1. V trimming: 0 bases; J trimming: 8 bases; junction bases outside the gene matches: 6. CDR1 is MNHEY, CDR2 SMNVEV, per germline (reference sequence). The CDR3 spans 15 residues.

The gene calls are TRBV3-1 (or the pseudogene TRBV3-2) and TRBJ1-6, with 7 positions matching TRBD1. Germline loops: CDR1 LGHDT, CDR2 YNNKEL (reference sequence). V lost 0 bases, J lost 10 bases, and 15 bases stayed unmatched. The CDR3 spans 18 residues. CDR3 DNA sequence: TGTGCCAGCAGCCAAGATTGGGTCCGTGACAGGGCGGGGTCACCCCTCCACTTT. As protein: CASSQDWVRDRAGSPLHF.

This clone has more than one count but fewer than ten. The chain has TRBV6-5 and TRBJ1-3; D is possibly TRBD1 (5 bases). This CDR3 region has 14 residues. V was pared by 6 bases and J by 2 bases, with 11 bases between. Germline loops: CDR1 MNHEY, CDR2 SVGAGI. This chain's CDR3 is CASSPDTAGNTIYF. The CDR3 region has the DNA TGTGCCAGCAGCCCGGACACGGCTGGAAACACCATATATTTT.

This clone was recorded a few times. V and J are TRBV19 and TRBJ1-6; D is perhaps TRBD1 (6 bases). From germline, CDR1 is LNHDA and CDR2 SQIVND (reference sequence). The CDR3 has 15 amino acids. Trimming shortened V by 4 bases and J by 6 bases, and 13 bases separated the two germline ends. For the CDR3, the DNA is TGTGCCAGTAGTAACTCAGGGGTTGGTAATTCACCCCTCCACTTT. It specifies CASSNSGVGNSPLHF. Combining the CDR3 with reference TRBV19 and TRBJ1-6 gives the whole variable domain DGGITQSPKYLFRKEGQNVTLSCEQNLNHDAMYWYRQDPGQGLRLIYYSQIVNDFQKGDIAEGYSVSREKKESFPLTVTSAQKNPTAFYLCASSNSGVGNSPLHFGNGTRLTVT.

The V gene is TRBV21-1, the J gene TRBJ2-1; the table calls TRBD1, which could not be checked here. TRBV21-1 is described as a pseudogene. This CDR3 has 19 residues. The DNA for the CDR3 is TGTGCCAGCAGCAAAGCGCCCAGGGACAGGGAGCCAACCCCTAATGAGCAGTTCTTC. It specifies CASSKAPRDREPTPNEQFF.

The rearrangement joins TRBV15 to TRBJ1-1; 8 bases line up with TRBD1. This CDR3 comprises 15 residues. Germline values: CDR1 LNHNV, CDR2 YYDKDF (reference sequence). Trimming took 3 bases from V and 1 from J; bases not matched to a gene: 4. The CDR3 DNA sequence: TGTGCCACCAGCAGGGACAGGGTTCCGAACACTGAAGCTTTCTTT. Its translation: CATSRDRVPNTEAFF.

V and J are TRBV9 and TRBJ1-5, with 8 bases lining up with TRBD1. The trim removed 8 bases at V and 2 bases at J, leaving 3 bases unmatched. This CDR3 has 13 residues. In germline, CDR1 is SGDLS, CDR2 YYNGEE. The CDR3 DNA reads TGTGCCAGTGGGACAGGCGGCAATCAGCCCCAGCATTTT. Translation gives CASGTGGNQPQHF.

The chain has TRBV7-2 and TRBJ1-2, with 7 bases fitting TRBD1. Trimming cost V 3 bases and J 0 bases; bases outside gene matches: 4. In germline, CDR1 is SGHTA, CDR2 FQGNSA. The CDR3 has 15 residues. CDR3: CASSLRGTANYGYTF. The CDR3 nucleotides are TGTGCCAGCAGCTTGAGAGGGACAGCTAACTATGGCTACACCTTC.

V is TRBV21-1 and J is TRBJ2-7; the DNA was not compared with TRBD2, the D call given in the table. TRBV21-1 is reported as a pseudogene. The CDR3 is made up of 11 amino acids. Here the CDR3 reads CASSAPSEQYF. CDR3 nucleotide sequence: TGTGCCAGCAGCGCCCCTAGCGAGCAGTACTTC.

The V gene is TRBV19, the J gene TRBJ2-5; D is possibly TRBD1 (5 bases). CDR1 and CDR2 (germline): LNHDA, SQIVND (reference sequence). The CDR3 contains 13 residues. Trimming stripped 5 bases from V and 4 bases from J, with 11 bases between. The DNA for the CDR3 is TGTGCCAGTAGTCGCCAGGGTCGAGAGACCCAGTACTTC. Protein: CASSRQGRETQYF.

The chain uses TRBV5-4 and TRBJ1-2; 8 nucleotides align to TRBD1. The germline V gene has CDR1 SGHNT and CDR2 YYREEE (reference sequence). Unmatched junction bases numbered 1, after V lost 0 bases and J lost 3 bases. The CDR3 length is 14 residues. The CDR3 loop reads CASSLDRGDYGYTF. The CDR3 DNA reads as TGTGCCAGCAGCTTGGACAGGGGGGACTATGGCTACACCTTC.

The chain employs TRBV6-1 and TRBJ1-2, with D possibly being TRBD1 (5 bases). Germline CDR1 reads MNHNS; CDR2 reads SASEGT. Trimming pared 0 bases from V and 3 bases from J, leaving 17 bases between. The CDR3 contains 17 residues. This chain's CDR3 is CASSEARGRSADYGYTF. The CDR3 region has the DNA TGTGCCAGCAGTGAAGCGCGGGGGAGGTCCGCGGACTATGGCTACACCTTC.

This chain joins TRBV2 and TRBJ2-7; D may be TRBD2 (5 bases). Trimming took off 3 bases at V and 2 bases at J, with 11 bases between the two ends. Germline V gene sequence: CDR1 SNHLY, CDR2 FYNNEI. This CDR3 has 14 residues. The CDR3 loop reads CASSDWLAPYEQYF. DNA of the CDR3: TGTGCCAGCAGTGATTGGCTAGCCCCCTACGAGCAGTACTTC.

The chain combines TRBV5-1 with TRBJ1-6; possibly TRBD1 for D (5 bases). The CDR3 spans 16 residues. Trimming removed 0 bases at V and 9 bases at J, with 16 bases between. In germline, CDR1 is SGHRS, CDR2 YFSETQ. CDR3 sequence: CASSLDLSGWGSPLHF. The CDR3, as DNA: TGCGCCAGCAGCTTGGATCTCTCAGGGTGGGGTTCACCCCTCCACTTT.

The chain carries TRBV5-5 and TRBJ1-6; D is perhaps TRBD1 (6 bases). Trimming shortened V by 1 base and J by 7 bases, and 12 bases separated the two germline ends. CDR1 is SGHKS and CDR2 is YYEKEE in the germline V gene (reference sequence). This CDR3 spans 15 amino acids. In DNA form, the CDR3 reads TGTGCCAGCAGCTTGTCCGGGGGGCCAAATTCACCCCTCCACTTT. Protein product: CASSLSGGPNSPLHF.

In its sample, this clone was seen a few times. The genes are TRBV7-2 and TRBJ1-3; TRBD1 aligns across 10 bases. The CDR3 is 18 amino acids. Germline V gene sequence: CDR1 SGHTA, CDR2 FQGNSA. J was trimmed by 3 bases and V by 3 bases; bases with no gene match: 11. As DNA, the CDR3 is TGTGCCAGCAGCTTCAAGGGACAGGGGATTTACGGTGGAAACACCATATATTTT. Residues: CASSFKGQGIYGGNTIYF.

The chain combines TRBV15 with TRBJ1-1, with D tentatively TRBD1 (5 bases). V was shortened by 9 bases and J by 6 bases, with 17 bases between the two germline ends. The germline V gene has CDR1 LNHNV and CDR2 YYDKDF (reference sequence). There are 13 residues in the CDR3. CDR3 sequence (DNA): TGTGCCACTCGCGGGGCCGGGGTCGCTGAAGCTTTCTTT. Protein: CATRGAGVAEAFF.

The J gene is TRBJ2-7, the V gene TRBV19; tentative D call: TRBD1 (5 bases). CDR3 length equals 13 residues. V was trimmed by 5 bases and J by 10 bases, leaving 18 bases between them. The germline V gene encodes CDR1 LNHDA and CDR2 SQIVND (reference sequence). CDR3 in DNA: TGTGCCAGTAGTCCCGGACAAGACACCTCACAGTACTTC. Protein sequence: CASSPGQDTSQYF.

The rearrangement uses TRBV5-8 and TRBJ1-5, with D tentatively TRBD1 (6 bases). Germline CDR1 SGHTS, CDR2 YDEGEE. The CDR3 runs 14 residues. Trimming removed 2 bases from V and 4 bases from J, with 10 bases in between. CDR3 sequence (DNA): TGTGCCAGCAGCTTTATGCAGGGGAATCAGCCCCAGCATTTT. This encodes CASSFMQGNQPQHF.

V usage is TRBV9 and J usage is TRBJ2-5; 9 bases are shared with TRBD1. The CDR3 has 15 residues. V lost 4 bases to trimming and J lost 4 bases; unmatched junction nucleotides: 8. Germline values: CDR1 SGDLS, CDR2 YYNGEE. CDR3 sequence (DNA): TGTGCCAGCAGCCCCAGACAGGGGGGGGCAGAGACCCAGTACTTC. Translation: CASSPRQGGAETQYF.

The rearrangement links TRBV18 to TRBJ2-3, with a weak D call TRBD1 (6 bases). CDR3 length: 15 residues. CDR1 and CDR2 from the germline V gene are KGHSH and LQKENI. Trimming cost V 3 bases and J 3 bases, with 13 bases left between them. The CDR3 is CASSPTSQGTDTQYF. CDR3 coding DNA: TGTGCCAGCTCACCGACCAGTCAGGGGACAGATACGCAGTATTTT.

The sample holds one count of this clone. CDR3 sequence (DNA): TGTGCCAGCAGCCCGGCGGGCCAGCCCCAGCATTTT. Translated: CASSPAGQPQHF. The chain carries TRBV7-8 and TRBJ1-5; D remains ambiguous. From germline, CDR1 is SGHVS and CDR2 FQNEAQ. V was pared by 5 bases and J by 7 bases, with 9 bases between. The CDR3 loop spans 12 amino acids.

The J gene is TRBJ1-1, the V gene TRBV9; D is unclear. Germline CDR1 is SGDLS and CDR2 is YYNGEE. Trimming stripped 0 bases from V and 1 base from J, with 10 bases between. This CDR3 region has 15 residues. CDR3 loop: CASSVGPGGNTEAFF. The CDR3 bases are TGTGCCAGCAGCGTAGGCCCGGGTGGGAACACTGAAGCTTTCTTT.

The J gene is TRBJ2-7, the V gene TRBV30, with no clear D. Trimming pared 2 bases from V and 4 bases from J, leaving 6 bases between. The CDR3 covers 11 residues. Per germline, CDR1 GTSNPN and CDR2 SVGIG (reference sequence). CDR3 protein: CAWSKRYEQYF. The CDR3 region has the DNA TGTGCCTGGAGTAAGAGGTACGAGCAGTACTTC.

This rearrangement joins TRBV5-1 to TRBJ2-7, with D perhaps matching TRBD2 (5 bases). Trimming took 4 bases from V and 6 from J, leaving 11 bases between them. There are 12 residues in the CDR3. The germline CDR1 and CDR2 sequences are SGHRS and YFSETQ. CDR3 loop: CASSNNEGEQYF. The CDR3 DNA reads as TGCGCCAGCAGCAATAATGAGGGCGAGCAGTACTTC.

CDR3 nucleotide sequence: TGTGCCAGCAGCAAAAGGAGACAGCCCCAGCATTTT. It yields the protein CASSKRRQPQHF. The rearrangement links TRBV21-1 to TRBJ1-5. TRBV21-1 constitutes a pseudogene. This CDR3 has 12 residues.

The chain recombines TRBV5-6 with TRBJ1-2; D ambiguous. From germline, CDR1 is SGHDT and CDR2 YYEEEE. V shed 4 bases and J shed 3 bases, with 10 bases lying between them. This CDR3 region has 13 residues. The CDR3 bases are TGTGCCAGCAGCCGGGATTTCGACTATGGCTACACCTTC. It codes for CASSRDFDYGYTF.

This chain connects TRBV30 to TRBJ2-1; TRBD1 aligns across 7 bases. Germline values: CDR1 GTSNPN, CDR2 SVGIG (reference sequence). Trimming took 7 bases from V and 5 from J; bases not matched to a gene: 8. There are 13 residues in the CDR3. This chain's CDR3 is CASTGWNHNEQFF. The CDR3 coding sequence is TGTGCCTCGACAGGGTGGAACCACAATGAGCAGTTCTTC. The full variable domain, with the rest looked up from reference TRBV30 and TRBJ2-1, is SQTIHQWPATLVQPVGSPLSLECTVEGTSNPNLYWYRQAAGRGLQLLFYSVGIGQISSEVPQNLSASRPQDRQFILSSKKLLLSDSGFYLCASTGWNHNEQFFGPGTRLTVL.

V is TRBV27 and J is TRBJ1-2; D call uncertain. CDR3 length: 14 amino acids. The germline V and J ends were trimmed by 2 bases and 0 bases, with 7 bases remaining between them. The germline V gene has CDR1 MNHEY and CDR2 SMNVEV (reference sequence). CDR3 nucleotides: TGTGCCAGCAGTTTAGTCGGGGCTAACTATGGCTACACCTTC. Translating gives CASSLVGANYGYTF.

This clone is a singleton in its sample. The gene calls are TRBV7-9 and TRBJ2-7; D ambiguous. Germline lookup yields CDR1 SEHNR and CDR2 FQNEAQ (reference sequence). The CDR3 consists of 12 residues. Trimming took off 5 bases at V and 3 bases at J, with 8 bases between the two ends. The CDR3 region has the DNA TGTGCCAGCAGCATATATGTCTACGAGCAGTACTTC. Translating it yields CASSIYVYEQYF.